This T cell receptor beta chain was retrieved from a study of blood T cell repertoires in COVID-19. Per the authors' pipeline: Amplification of reference gene primers was used by the study to estimate nucleated cell counts. Profiled with immunoSEQ multiplex PCR; TCRdb holds only in-frame clones, not every one. The DNA was the basis for D and trimming; V, J and clone size are from that table. The table lists about 55,000 clones, 75% to 95% of them singletons. This receptor was obtained from a human donor with active COVID-19. The donor label of this sample is uncertain. Specimen: peripheral blood.

CDR3 loop: CASTESTGSRGYGYTF. Written as DNA, the CDR3 is TGCGCCAGCACAGAATCCACAGGTTCCCGAGGCTATGGCTACACCTTC. V usage is TRBV5-1 and J usage is TRBJ1-2; a weak D match, TRBD1 (5 bases). Trimming cost V 6 bases and J 4 bases, with 22 bases left between them. Germline CDR1 SGHRS, CDR2 YFSETQ. The CDR3 length is 16 residues.